The clone carrying this T cell receptor (beta chain) was observed many times. It was with unique molecular identifiers that the TCRbeta library was prepared. Via MiXCR, TCRdb re-called the PCR reads, giving one row per CDR3 protein. The sample contains 200,000 to 300,000 distinct CDR3 sequences, approximately 12% of which appear only once. The data were obtained in a study of T-cell reconstitution after alpha-beta-depleted transplantation in children. This sequence originates from a human donor who donated a stem cell graft to a child with acute lymphoblastic leukemia. The material was PBMCs from the stem cell graft donor, obtained from the stem cell graft.

The CDR3 nucleotides read TGTGCCAGCAGGGCCGGGACAGGCCTTAGTTACGAGCAGTACTTC. Its translation: CASRAGTGLSYEQYF. V is TRBV28 and J is TRBJ2-7; 8 positions match TRBD1. The CDR3 extends over 15 amino acids. The ends lost 6 bases at V and 4 bases at J; junction bases unmatched: 11. The germline CDR1 and CDR2 sequences are MDHEN and SYDVKM.